The clone carrying this T cell receptor (beta chain) was observed a handful of times. Its antigen is as yet unknown. TCRdb re-called the 5' RACE reads with MiXCR, one entry per CDR3 protein. The table records fewer than 650,000 distinct CDR3 sequences, nearly 10% of them present only once. This sample is drawn from a study of identical twins. The study, taken as a whole, reports: Part of the zero-insertion signal could reflect confounding by invariant MAIT and iNKT cells. The models gave estimates that fell short of the out-of-frame TCR alpha sharing seen in monozygotic twins.

These data were likewise used in another study, on yellow fever vaccine responses in identical twins.

This TCR was sampled from a woman in her late teens or twenties in good health. The material sequenced was PBMCs.

Here the CDR3 DNA reads TGTGCCAGCAGCCCCTTGCCTAGCGGCCTCGCGAACACCGGGGAGCTGTTTTTT. Protein sequence: CASSPLPSGLANTGELFF. The chain uses TRBV6-1 and TRBJ2-2, with 7 bases aligning to TRBD2. Germline CDR1 MNHNS, CDR2 SASEGT. CDR3 size: 18 residues. Trimming took 6 bases from V and 0 from J; bases not matched to a gene: 13.